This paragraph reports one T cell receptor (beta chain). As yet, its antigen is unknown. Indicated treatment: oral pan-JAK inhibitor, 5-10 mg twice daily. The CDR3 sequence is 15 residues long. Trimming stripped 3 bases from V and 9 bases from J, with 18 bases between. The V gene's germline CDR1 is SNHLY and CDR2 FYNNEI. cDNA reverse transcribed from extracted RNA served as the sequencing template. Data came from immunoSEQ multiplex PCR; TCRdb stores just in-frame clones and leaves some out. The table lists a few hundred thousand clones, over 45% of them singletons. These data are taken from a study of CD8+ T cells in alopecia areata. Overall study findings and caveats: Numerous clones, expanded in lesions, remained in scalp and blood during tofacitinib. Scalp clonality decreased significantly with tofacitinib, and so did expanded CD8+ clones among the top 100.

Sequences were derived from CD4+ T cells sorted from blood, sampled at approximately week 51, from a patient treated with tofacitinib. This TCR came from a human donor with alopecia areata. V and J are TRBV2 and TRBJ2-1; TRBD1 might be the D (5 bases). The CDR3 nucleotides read TGTGCCAGCAGTGACTGGCAGGGCCACACTCCTGAGCAGTTCTTC. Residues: CASSDWQGHTPEQFF.